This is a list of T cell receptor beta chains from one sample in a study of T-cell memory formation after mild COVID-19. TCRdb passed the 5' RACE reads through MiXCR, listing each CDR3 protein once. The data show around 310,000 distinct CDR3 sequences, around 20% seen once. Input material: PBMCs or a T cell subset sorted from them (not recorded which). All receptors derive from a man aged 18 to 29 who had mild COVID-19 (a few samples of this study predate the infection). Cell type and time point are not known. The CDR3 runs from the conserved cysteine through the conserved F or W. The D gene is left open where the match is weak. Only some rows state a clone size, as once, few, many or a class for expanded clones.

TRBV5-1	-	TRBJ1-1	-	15	CASSLMELKNTEAFF	TGCGCCAGCAGCTTGATGGAGCTAAAGAACACTGAAGCTTTCTTT
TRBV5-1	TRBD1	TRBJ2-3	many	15	CASSLEDRVGDTQYF	TGCGCCAGCAGCTTGGAAGACAGGGTCGGGGATACGCAGTATTTT
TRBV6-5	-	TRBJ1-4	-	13	CASSYSAKEKLFF	TGTGCCAGCAGTTACTCGGCTAAGGAAAAACTGTTTTTT
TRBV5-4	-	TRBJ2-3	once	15	CASSLSGAPTDTQYF	TGTGCCAGCAGCTTGTCCGGGGCCCCCACAGATACGCAGTATTTT
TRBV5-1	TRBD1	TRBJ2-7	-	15	CASSLDGQGAYEQYF	TGCGCCAGCAGCTTGGACGGACAGGGGGCCTACGAGCAGTACTTC
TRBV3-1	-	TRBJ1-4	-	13	CASTVRVGEKLFF	TGTGCCAGCACGGTCAGGGTCGGTGAAAAACTGTTTTTT
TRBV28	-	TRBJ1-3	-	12	CASGLSGNTIYF	TGTGCCTCTGGGCTCTCTGGAAACACCATATATTTT
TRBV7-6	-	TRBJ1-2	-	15	CASSSAPVSTGGYTF	TGTGCCAGCAGCTCCGCCCCCGTATCAACAGGGGGCTACACCTTC
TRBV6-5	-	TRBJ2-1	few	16	CASSYYPVEGGNEQFF	TGTGCCAGCAGTTACTACCCCGTGGAGGGGGGTAATGAGCAGTTCTTC
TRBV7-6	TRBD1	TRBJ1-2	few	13	CASSWGQGDGYTF	TGTGCCAGCAGCTGGGGACAGGGGGACGGCTACACCTTC
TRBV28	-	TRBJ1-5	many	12	CASTARSQPQHF	TGTGCCAGCACCGCCCGATCTCAGCCCCAGCATTTT
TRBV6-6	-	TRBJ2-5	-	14	CASSYAVYQETQYF	TGTGCCAGCAGTTACGCAGTGTACCAAGAGACCCAGTACTTC